The clone carrying this TCR beta chain was observed a few times. Antigen unknown. TCRdb reanalysed the 5' RACE reads using MiXCR and keeps one entry per CDR3 protein. This sample has 420,000 or so distinct CDR3 sequences, with roughly 20% found just once. The CDR3 runs to 16 residues. Unmatched junction bases numbered 10, after V lost 0 bases and J lost 9 bases. The germline V gene encodes CDR1 SQVTM and CDR2 ANQGSEA. The source of the sample is a study of identical twins. General study findings and limits: High-abundance cord blood beta clonotypes had fewer insertions; memory repertoires showed none. Models predicted less out-of-frame TCR alpha sharing in monozygotic twins than was found. There was an excess of low generation probability in the out-of-frame alpha sequences that twins shared. Possibly, invariant MAIT and iNKT cells partly confounded zero-insertion analyses.

The sample comprised naive T cells sorted from blood. This chain links TRBV29-1 with TRBJ2-1, with TRBD2 matching over 11 bases. This sequence was found in a man aged 45-65 years in good health. CDR3 sequence: CSVEDPSLAGGTEQFF. The CDR3 DNA is TGCAGCGTTGAAGATCCGAGTCTAGCGGGAGGTACTGAGCAGTTCTTC.